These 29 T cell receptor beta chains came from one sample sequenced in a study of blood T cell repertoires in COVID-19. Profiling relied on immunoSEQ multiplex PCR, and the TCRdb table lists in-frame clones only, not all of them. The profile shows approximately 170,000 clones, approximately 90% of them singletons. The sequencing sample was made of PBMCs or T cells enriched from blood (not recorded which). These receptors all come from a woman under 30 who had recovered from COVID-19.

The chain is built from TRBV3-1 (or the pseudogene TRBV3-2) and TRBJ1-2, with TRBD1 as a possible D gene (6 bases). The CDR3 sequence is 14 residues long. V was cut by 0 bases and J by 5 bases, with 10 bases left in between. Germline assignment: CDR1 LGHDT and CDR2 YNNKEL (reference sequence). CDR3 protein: CASSQEQGNYGYTF. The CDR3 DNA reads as TGTGCCAGCAGCCAAGAACAGGGCAATTATGGCTACACCTTC.

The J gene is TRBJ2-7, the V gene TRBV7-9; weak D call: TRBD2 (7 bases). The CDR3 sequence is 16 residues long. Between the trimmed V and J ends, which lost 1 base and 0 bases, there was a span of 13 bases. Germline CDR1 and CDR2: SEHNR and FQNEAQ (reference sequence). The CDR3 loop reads CASSLGPAGASYEQYF. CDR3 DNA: TGTGCCAGCAGCTTAGGTCCTGCGGGGGCCTCCTACGAGCAGTACTTC.

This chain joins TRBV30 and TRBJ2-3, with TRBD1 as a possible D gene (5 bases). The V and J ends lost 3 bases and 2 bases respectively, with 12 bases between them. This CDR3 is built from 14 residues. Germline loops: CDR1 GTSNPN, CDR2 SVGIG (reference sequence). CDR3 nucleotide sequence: TGTGCCTGGAGAGGGGCGGTATCCACAGATACGCAGTATTTT. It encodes CAWRGAVSTDTQYF.

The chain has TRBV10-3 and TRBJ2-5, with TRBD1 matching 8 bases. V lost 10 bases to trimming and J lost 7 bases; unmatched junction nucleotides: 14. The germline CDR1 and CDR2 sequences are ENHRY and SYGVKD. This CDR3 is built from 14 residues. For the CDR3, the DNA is TGTGCCACCACCCCGGGACAGGAGTCAGGGACCCAGTACTTC. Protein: CATTPGQESGTQYF.

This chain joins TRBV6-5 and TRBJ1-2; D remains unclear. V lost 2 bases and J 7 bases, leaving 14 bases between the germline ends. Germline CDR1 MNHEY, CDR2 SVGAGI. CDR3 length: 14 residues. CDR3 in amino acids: CASSYESRAGGYTF. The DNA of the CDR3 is TGTGCCAGCAGTTACGAGTCGCGGGCGGGTGGCTACACCTTC.

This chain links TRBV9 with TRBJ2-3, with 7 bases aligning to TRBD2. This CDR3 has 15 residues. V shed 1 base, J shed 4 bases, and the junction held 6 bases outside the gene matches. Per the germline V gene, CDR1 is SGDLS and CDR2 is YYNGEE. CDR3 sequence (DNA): TGTGCCAGCAGCGTAACGGCGGGAGACCCAGATACGCAGTATTTT. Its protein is CASSVTAGDPDTQYF.

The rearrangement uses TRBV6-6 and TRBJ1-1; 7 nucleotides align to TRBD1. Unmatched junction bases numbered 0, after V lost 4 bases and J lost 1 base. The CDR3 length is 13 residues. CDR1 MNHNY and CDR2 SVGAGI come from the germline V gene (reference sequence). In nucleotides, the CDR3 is TGTGCCAGCAGTTGGGACAGGAACACTGAAGCTTTCTTT. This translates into CASSWDRNTEAFF.

CDR3 sequence reads: CAISGQGISRSYNSPLHF. Written as DNA, the CDR3 is TGTGCCATCAGTGGCCAGGGCATTTCCCGCTCCTATAATTCACCCCTCCACTTT. The genes are TRBV10-3 and TRBJ1-6, with TRBD1 as a possible D gene (5 bases). Germline V gene data show CDR1 as ENHRY and CDR2 as SYGVKD. The CDR3 contains 18 residues. V was clipped by 4 bases and J by 0 bases, with 16 bases between them.

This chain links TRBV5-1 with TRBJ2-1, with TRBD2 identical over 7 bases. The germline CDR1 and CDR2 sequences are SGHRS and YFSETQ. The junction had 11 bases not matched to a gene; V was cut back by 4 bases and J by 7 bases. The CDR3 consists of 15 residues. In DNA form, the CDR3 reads TGCGCCAGCAGCCAACCTGGGACTAACCAAAATGAGCAGTTCTTC. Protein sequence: CASSQPGTNQNEQFF. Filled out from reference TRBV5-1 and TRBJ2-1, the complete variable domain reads KAGVTQTPRYLIKTRGQQVTLSCSPISGHRSVSWYQQTPGQGLQFLFEYFSETQRNKGNFPGRFSGRQFSNSRSEMNVSTLELGDSALYLCASSQPGTNQNEQFFGPGTRLTVL.

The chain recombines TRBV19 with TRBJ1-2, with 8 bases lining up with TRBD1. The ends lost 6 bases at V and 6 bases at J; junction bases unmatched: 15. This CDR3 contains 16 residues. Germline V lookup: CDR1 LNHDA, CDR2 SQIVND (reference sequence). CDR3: CASSFTVPGGADGYTF. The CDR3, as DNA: TGTGCCAGTAGCTTTACAGTTCCAGGGGGCGCGGATGGCTACACCTTC.

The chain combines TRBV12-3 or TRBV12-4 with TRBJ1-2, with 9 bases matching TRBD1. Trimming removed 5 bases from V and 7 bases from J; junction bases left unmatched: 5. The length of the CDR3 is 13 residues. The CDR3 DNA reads TGTGCCAGCAGTACCGGGACAGGGACTGGCTACACCTTC. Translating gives CASSTGTGTGYTF.

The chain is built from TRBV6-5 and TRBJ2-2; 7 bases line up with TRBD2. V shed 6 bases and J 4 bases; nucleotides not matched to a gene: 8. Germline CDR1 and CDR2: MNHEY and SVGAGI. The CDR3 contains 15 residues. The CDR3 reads CASSPALAGTGELFF. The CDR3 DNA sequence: TGTGCCAGCAGCCCCGCCTTAGCGGGCACCGGGGAGCTGTTTTTT.

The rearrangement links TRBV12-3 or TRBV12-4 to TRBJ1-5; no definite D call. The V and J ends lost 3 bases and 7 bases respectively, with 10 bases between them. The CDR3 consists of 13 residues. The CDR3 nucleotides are TGTGCCAGCAGTTTGACGAGGTTACAGCCCCAGCATTTT. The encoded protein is CASSLTRLQPQHF.

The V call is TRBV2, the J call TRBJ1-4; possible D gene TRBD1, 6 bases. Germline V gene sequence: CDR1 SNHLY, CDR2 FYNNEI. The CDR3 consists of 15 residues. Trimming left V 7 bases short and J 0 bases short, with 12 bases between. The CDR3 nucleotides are TGTGCCAGCACAGGGGAGGGAGCAACTAATGAAAAACTGTTTTTT. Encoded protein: CASTGEGATNEKLFF. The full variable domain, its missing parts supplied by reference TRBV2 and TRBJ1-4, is EPEVTQTPSHQVTQMGQEVILRCVPISNHLYFYWYRQILGQKVEFLVSFYNNEISEKSEIFDDQFSVERPDGSNFTLKIRSTKLEDSAMYFCASTGEGATNEKLFFGSGTQLSVL.

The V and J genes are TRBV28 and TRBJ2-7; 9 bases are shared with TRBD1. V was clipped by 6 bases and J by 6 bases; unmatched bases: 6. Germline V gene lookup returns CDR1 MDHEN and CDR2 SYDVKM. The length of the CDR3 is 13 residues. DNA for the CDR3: TGTGCCAGCAGGTGGACAGGGGCCGGCGAGCAGTACTTC. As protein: CASRWTGAGEQYF.

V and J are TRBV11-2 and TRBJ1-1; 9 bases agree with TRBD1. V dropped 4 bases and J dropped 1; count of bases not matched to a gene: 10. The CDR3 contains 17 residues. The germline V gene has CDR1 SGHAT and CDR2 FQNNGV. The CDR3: CASSSSYRTGANTEAFF. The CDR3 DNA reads TGTGCCAGCAGCTCCTCCTATCGGACAGGGGCGAACACTGAAGCTTTCTTT.

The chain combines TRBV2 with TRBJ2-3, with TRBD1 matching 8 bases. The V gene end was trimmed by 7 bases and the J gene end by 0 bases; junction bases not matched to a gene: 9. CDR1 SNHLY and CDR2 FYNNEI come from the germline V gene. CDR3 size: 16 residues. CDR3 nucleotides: TGTGCCAGCACCGCCACAGGGGGTGTTAGCACAGATACGCAGTATTTT. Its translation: CASTATGGVSTDTQYF.

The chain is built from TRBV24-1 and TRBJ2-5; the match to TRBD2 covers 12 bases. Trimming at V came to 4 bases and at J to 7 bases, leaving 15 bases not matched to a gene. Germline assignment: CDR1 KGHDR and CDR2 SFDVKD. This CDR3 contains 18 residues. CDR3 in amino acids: CATSDSRLAGALRGTQYF. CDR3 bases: TGTGCCACCAGTGACTCACGACTAGCGGGAGCTCTCCGAGGGACCCAGTACTTC.

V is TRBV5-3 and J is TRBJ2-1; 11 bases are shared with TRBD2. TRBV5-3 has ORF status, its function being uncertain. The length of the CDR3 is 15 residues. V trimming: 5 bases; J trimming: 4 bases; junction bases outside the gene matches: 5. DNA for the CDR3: TGTGCCAGAAGGCGCAGGACTAGCGGGTACAATGAGCAGTTCTTC. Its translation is CARRRRTSGYNEQFF.

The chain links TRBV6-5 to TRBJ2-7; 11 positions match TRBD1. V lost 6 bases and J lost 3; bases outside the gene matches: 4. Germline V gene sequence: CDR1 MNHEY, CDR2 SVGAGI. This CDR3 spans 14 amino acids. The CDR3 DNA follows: TGTGCCAGCAGGCGGGACAGGGGGATCTACGAGCAGTACTTC. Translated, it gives CASRRDRGIYEQYF.

DNA for the CDR3: TGTGCCAGCAGCCCGCCGGACAGCGGGAGAGAGCAGTTCTTC. This sequence encodes CASSPPDSGREQFF. This chain links TRBV7-9 with TRBJ2-1, with 8 nucleotides matching TRBD2. CDR1 and CDR2 from the germline V gene are SEHNR and FQNEAQ (reference sequence). The length of the CDR3 is 14 residues. Unmatched junction bases numbered 10, after V lost 5 bases and J lost 10 bases.

CDR3 sequence reads: CASSQKFQRLIAKNIQYF. Written as DNA, the CDR3 is TGTGCCAGCAGCCAAAAGTTTCAGCGCCTGATAGCCAAAAACATTCAGTACTTC. This rearrangement joins TRBV3-1 (or the pseudogene TRBV3-2) to TRBJ2-4; D remains ambiguous. Trimming shortened V by 2 bases and J by 0 bases, and 17 bases separated the two germline ends. Germline CDR1 LGHDT, CDR2 YNNKEL (reference sequence). CDR3 length: 18 residues.

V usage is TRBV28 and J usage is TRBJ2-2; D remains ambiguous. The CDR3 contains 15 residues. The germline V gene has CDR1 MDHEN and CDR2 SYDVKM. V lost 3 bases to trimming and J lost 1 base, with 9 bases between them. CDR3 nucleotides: TGTGCCAGCAGTTTCGTCGCAGGGAACACCGGGGAGCTGTTTTTT. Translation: CASSFVAGNTGELFF.

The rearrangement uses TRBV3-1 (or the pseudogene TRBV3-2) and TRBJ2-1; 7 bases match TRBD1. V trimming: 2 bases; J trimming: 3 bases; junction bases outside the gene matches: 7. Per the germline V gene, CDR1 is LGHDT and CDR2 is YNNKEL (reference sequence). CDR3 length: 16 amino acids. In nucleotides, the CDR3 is TGTGCCAGCAGCCAATATGGACAGGTCTTCTACAATGAGCAGTTCTTC. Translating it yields CASSQYGQVFYNEQFF.

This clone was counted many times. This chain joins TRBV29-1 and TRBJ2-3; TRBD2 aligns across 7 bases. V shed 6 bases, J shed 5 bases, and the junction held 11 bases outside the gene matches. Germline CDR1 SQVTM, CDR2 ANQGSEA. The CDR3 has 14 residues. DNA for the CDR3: TGCAGCGTGCCGGGGAGGGAGCTGATAGATACGCAGTATTTT. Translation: CSVPGRELIDTQYF.

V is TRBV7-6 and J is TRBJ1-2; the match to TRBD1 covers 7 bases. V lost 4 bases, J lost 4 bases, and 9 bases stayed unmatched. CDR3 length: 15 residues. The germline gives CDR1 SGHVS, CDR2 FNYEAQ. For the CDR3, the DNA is TGTGCCAGCAGCTCACTACCCGGGACAGCCTATGGCTACACCTTC. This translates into CASSSLPGTAYGYTF. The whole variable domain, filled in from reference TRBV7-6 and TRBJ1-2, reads GAGVSQSPRYKVTKRGQDVALRCDPISGHVSLYWYRQALGQGPEFLTYFNYEAQQDKSGLPNDRFSAERPEGSISTLTIQRTEQRDSAMYRCASSSLPGTAYGYTFGSGTRLTVV.

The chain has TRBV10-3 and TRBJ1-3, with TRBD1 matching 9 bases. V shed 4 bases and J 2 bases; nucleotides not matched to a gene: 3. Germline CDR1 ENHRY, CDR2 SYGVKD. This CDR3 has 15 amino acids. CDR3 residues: CAISGTGDPGNTIYF. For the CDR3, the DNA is TGTGCCATCAGTGGGACAGGGGACCCTGGAAACACCATATATTTT.

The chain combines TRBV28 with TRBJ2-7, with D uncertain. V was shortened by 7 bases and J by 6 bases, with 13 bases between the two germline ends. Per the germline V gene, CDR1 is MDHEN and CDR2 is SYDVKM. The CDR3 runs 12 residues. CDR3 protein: CASTLPPGEQYF. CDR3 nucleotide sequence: TGTGCCAGCACCCTCCCTCCGGGCGAGCAGTACTTC.

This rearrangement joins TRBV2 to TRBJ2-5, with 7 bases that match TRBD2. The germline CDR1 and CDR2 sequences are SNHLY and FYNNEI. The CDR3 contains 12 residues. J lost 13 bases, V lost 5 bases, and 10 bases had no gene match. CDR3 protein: CASSSAGDNPYF. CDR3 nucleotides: TGTGCCAGCAGTTCGGCGGGAGATAATCCGTACTTC.